The TCR beta chain under discussion was sequenced for a study of a mutant IDH1 vaccine in newly diagnosed glioma (dated by TCRdb to the early 2020s). Background on the whole study: Patients received eight vaccinations in weeks 1, 3, 5, 7, 11, 15, 19 and 23, corresponding to visits V03 through V10. Vaccination started 4-6 weeks after radiotherapy alone, or was given together with temozolomide cycles in the groups whose treatment included chemotherapy. Of the 25 to 35 patients who were treated, about 62% were male and approximately 40% were female, and the mean age was around 41 years. Before enrollment, most patients had been given radiochemotherapy with temozolomide as standard therapy, while the rest had received either radiotherapy alone or temozolomide alone. Peripheral blood was collected at six visits: V03 (baseline), V05, V07, V10, V12 and V13. For exploratory analyses, fewer than 30 treated patients had longitudinal TCRB deep sequencing done wherever samples were available. What the work shows at the level of the full study, not this receptor alone: It was noted by the authors that analyses of patient blood samples could not be reproduced owing to sample limitations. Pseudoprogression appeared unrelated to alterations in the top peripheral T cell clonotypes detected by TCRB sequencing. Vaccine-induced immune responses across multiple MHC alleles were detected in about 93% of patients. PBMC samples for TCRB deep sequencing were selected based on availability.

This clone appeared once. No cognate antigen has been identified for it. The sample holds no much larger clone one base away, and base qualities are not on file. Library construction relied on the immunoSEQ multiplex PCR assay. Rearranged TCR beta chain sequences were amplified using the hsTCRB Kit according to the manufacturer's protocol. Sequencing of TCRB libraries was carried out on an Illumina MiSeq. The paper's data handling went like this. Demultiplexing, trimming and gene mapping were performed with the kit vendor's proprietary platform. In TCRdb, the immuneACCESS table is reduced to in-frame sequences with V and J assigned. These tables do not hold every clone; where another copy was compared, an unresolved V gene accounts for under half, and the others remain unexplained. That table supplies the V and J calls and clone size; D and trimming were determined from the DNA. The sample records some 23,000 clones, around 70% of which are singletons. The ten largest make up approximately 11% of the sample.

Per the publication, the time point label means: week 11, during vaccination. A 20-mer mutant IDH1 peptide at 300 micrograms in Montanide made up each vaccine dose, which was injected subcutaneously together with topical imiquimod. The donors had newly diagnosed IDH1-mutant astrocytomas of WHO grade 3 or 4 that showed loss of nuclear ATRX. The samples were drawn from NOA16, a multicentre, single-arm, open-label phase I trial in Germany that tested a mutant IDH1 peptide vaccine in humans for the first time. Genomic DNA for TCRB sequencing was extracted from EDTA blood using the DNeasy Blood and Tissue Kit. This specimen consisted of peripheral blood mononuclear cells (PBMCs), obtained from a glioma patient whose treatment included an IDH1 peptide vaccine. This receptor was identified in a man in his late teens or twenties with glioma. Some clones in this sample may be carry-over from other donors' samples.

The CDR3 in this case is CASSDGRGVSYNEQFF. Here is the DNA: TGTGCCAGCAGTGACGGGCGGGGAGTCTCCTACAATGAGCAGTTCTTC. The chain uses TRBV6-1 and TRBJ2-1; the D gene is possibly TRBD2, with 6 bases matching. The CDR3 holds 16 amino acids from the cysteine to the phenylalanine. The only DNA kept is the CDR3, 48 bases in frame from the first base. The CDR1 and CDR2 encoded by the germline V gene are MNHNS and SASEGT. Between the V and J ends, shortened by 3 bases and 0 bases respectively, the junction contains 12 bases.